What follows are 16 T cell receptor beta chains derived from one specimen sequenced in a study of Graves' ophthalmopathy and Graves' hyperthyroidism. Scientists amplified the TCR beta CDR3 regions from RNA transcripts. HTBI primers primed a first-round RT-PCR, and a second-round multiplex PCR followed. TCRdb passed the multiplex PCR reads through MiXCR, listing each CDR3 protein once. This repertoire shows about 1.1 million distinct CDR3 sequences, less than 45% found once; its top ten account for roughly 11%. Sequencing was done on a sample of peripheral blood or thyroid tissue (not recorded which). The receptors were sampled from an adult man with Graves' hyperthyroidism.

The chain couples TRBV29-1 to TRBJ1-1; possibly TRBD1 for D (5 bases). This CDR3 comprises 15 residues. Trimming removed 7 bases from V and 4 bases from J, with 22 bases in between. Germline CDR1 and CDR2: SQVTM and ANQGSEA. This chain's CDR3 is CSGGLNRMLGTEAFF. The CDR3 region has the DNA TGCAGCGGAGGACTTAACAGGATGCTAGGCACTGAAGCTTTCTTT.

As to this clonotype: One junction end does not reproduce the germline sequence, and a read error may be involved. The chain carries TRBV29-1 and TRBJ1-2; 8 bases fit TRBD1. CDR3 length: 10 residues. CDR1 is SQVTM, CDR2 ANQGSEA, per germline. Here the CDR3 DNA reads TGCAGCGTCTCCGGGACAGGCCTTCGCTTC. Protein sequence: CSVSGTGLRF.

V is TRBV10-3 and J is TRBJ1-2; no reliable D call. The CDR3 length is 14 residues. V lost 5 bases and J 6 bases, leaving 16 bases between the germline ends. Germline assignment: CDR1 ENHRY and CDR2 SYGVKD. CDR3 nucleotides: TGTGCCATCAGTTACTCAGTGGAGCGAAATGGCTACACCTTC. Amino acid sequence: CAISYSVERNGYTF.

The chain links TRBV28 to TRBJ2-3, with a weak D call TRBD1 (6 bases). This CDR3 is built from 15 residues. Germline assignment: CDR1 MDHEN and CDR2 SYDVKM. V shed 9 bases and J shed 0 bases, with 16 bases lying between them. CDR3 region: CASSKGTSSTDTQYF. The CDR3 DNA is TGTGCCAGTTCCAAGGGGACATCTAGCACAGATACGCAGTATTTT.

The J gene is TRBJ1-4, the V gene TRBV29-1, with TRBD1 as a possible D gene (6 bases). Germline V gene data show CDR1 as SQVTM and CDR2 as ANQGSEA. V dropped 4 bases and J dropped 5 bases, with 17 bases sitting between them. The CDR3 covers 15 residues. Here the CDR3 reads CSVGWRGFGNEKLFF. The CDR3 coding sequence is TGCAGCGTTGGATGGAGGGGGTTTGGGAATGAAAAACTGTTTTTT.

The chain recombines TRBV14 with TRBJ2-7; D gene ambiguous. The V gene's germline CDR1 is SGHDN and CDR2 FVKESK. This CDR3 has 16 amino acids. The V and J ends lost 3 bases and 0 bases respectively, with 15 bases between them. The CDR3 is CASSQSTRPFSYEQYF. The CDR3 DNA reads as TGTGCCAGCAGCCAGTCAACAAGGCCTTTCTCCTACGAGCAGTACTTC.

The J gene is TRBJ2-5, the V gene TRBV10-2; D is possibly TRBD2 (5 bases). Trimming took 2 bases from V and 0 from J, leaving 10 bases between them. This CDR3 spans 15 amino acids. Germline V gene data show CDR1 as WSHSY and CDR2 as SAAADI. The CDR3 here is CASSEPTRHQETQYF. CDR3 bases: TGCGCCAGCAGTGAGCCCACTAGGCACCAAGAGACCCAGTACTTC.

The J gene is TRBJ2-7, the V gene TRBV7-9; TRBD2 matches at 11 bases. The trim removed 10 bases at V and 4 bases at J, leaving 12 bases unmatched. Germline lookup yields CDR1 SEHNR and CDR2 FQNEAQ (reference sequence). CDR3 size: 15 residues. The CDR3 bases are TGTGCCACCACTCCCGGGACTAGCGGACCTTACGAGCAGTACTTC. Translation gives CATTPGTSGPYEQYF. Complete variable domain (other parts from reference TRBV7-9 and TRBJ2-7): DTGVSQNPRHKITKRGQNVTFRCDPISEHNRLYWYRQTLGQGPEFLTYFQNEAQLEKSRLLSDRFSAERPKGSFSTLEIQRTEQGDSAMYLCATTPGTSGPYEQYFGPGTRLTVT.

This clonotype was counted ten times or more. The chain is built from TRBV29-1 and TRBJ1-3, with 7 bases fitting TRBD1. This CDR3 is built from 13 residues. CDR1 SQVTM and CDR2 ANQGSEA come from the germline V gene. After removal of 6 bases from V and 4 bases from J, the junction contained 6 bases not matched to a gene. CDR3 sequence reads: CSVGGTVGNTIYF. The DNA for the CDR3 is TGCAGCGTGGGGGGGACAGTCGGAAACACCATATATTTT. Full variable domain (remainder filled in from reference TRBV29-1 and TRBJ1-3): SAVISQKPSRDICQRGTSLTIQCQVDSQVTMMFWYRQQPGQSLTLIATANQGSEATYESGFVIDKFPISRPNLTFSTLTVSNMSPEDSSIYLCSVGGTVGNTIYFGEGSWLTVV.

V is TRBV20-1 and J is TRBJ2-5, with TRBD2 identical over 12 bases. This CDR3 is 14 amino acids long. Trimming cost V 3 bases and J 5 bases; bases outside gene matches: 4. Germline values: CDR1 DFQATT, CDR2 SNEGSKA (reference sequence). In DNA, the CDR3 is TGCAGTGCTAGTACTAGCGGGAGGAGGGAGACCCAGTACTTC. The encoded protein is CSASTSGRRETQYF.

The table lists this clonotype with many counts. The rearrangement links TRBV6-5 to TRBJ1-6; D uncertain. In germline, CDR1 is MNHEY, CDR2 SVGAGI. The V end lost 6 bases, the J end lost 8 bases, and 8 bases lay between the germline ends. The length of the CDR3 is 12 residues. The CDR3 sequence: CASSSTDSPLHF. The CDR3 bases are TGTGCCAGCAGCTCAACCGATTCACCCCTCCACTTT.

This clonotype appeared a single time. This rearrangement joins TRBV12-3 or TRBV12-4 to TRBJ2-7; TRBD2 aligns across 10 bases. The V segment lost 3 bases and the J segment 1 base; nucleotides outside the gene matches: 9. This CDR3 has 17 amino acids. The CDR3 nucleotides read TGTGCCAGCAGTTTTGGGAGTAGCGGGAGGACTTCCTACGAGCAGTACTTC. Residues: CASSFGSSGRTSYEQYF.

V is TRBV7-9 and J is TRBJ2-5; 8 bases line up with TRBD1. The junction had 9 bases not matched to a gene; V was cut back by 5 bases and J by 7 bases. Germline V gives CDR1 SEHNR, CDR2 FQNEAQ (reference sequence). This CDR3 spans 14 amino acids. The DNA for the CDR3 is TGTGCCAGCAGCCCCGGGACAGGCCGGCGGACCCAGTACTTC. Translated: CASSPGTGRRTQYF.

This clonotype was seen many times. The chain joins TRBV25-1 to TRBJ1-1, with TRBD1 identical over 7 bases. The V segment lost 3 bases and the J segment 7 bases; nucleotides outside the gene matches: 5. This CDR3 is built from 13 residues. Germline V gene sequence: CDR1 MGHDK, CDR2 SYGVNS. In DNA, the CDR3 is TGTGCCAGCAGTGACCCCGACAGGGTTGAAGCTTTCTTT. Protein product: CASSDPDRVEAFF.

A remark on this clonotype: A single base separates this from a much larger clone, so it may be a read error. This chain links TRBV11-2 with TRBJ1-4, with D hard to call. CDR3 length equals 13 residues. Germline values: CDR1 SGHAT, CDR2 FQNNGV. Trimming removed 6 bases at V and 5 bases at J, with 10 bases between. For the CDR3, the DNA is TGTGCCAGCAGGTTGAATCAGAATGAAAAACTGTTTTTT. As protein: CASRLNQNEKLFF. Supplemented by reference TRBV11-2 and TRBJ1-4, the full variable domain reads EAGVAQSPRYKIIEKRQSVAFWCNPISGHATLYWYQQILGQGPKLLIQFQNNGVVDDSQLPKDRFSAERLKGVDSTLKIQPAKLEDSAVYLCASRLNQNEKLFFGSGTQLSVL.

This clonotype appeared a few times. The chain uses TRBV4-3 and TRBJ2-5; D uncertain. The CDR3 length is 14 residues. Trimming left V 0 bases short and J 7 bases short, with 12 bases between. The V gene's germline CDR1 is LGHNA and CDR2 YSLEER. The CDR3 loop is CASSQDRAGWTQYF. Written as DNA, the CDR3 is TGCGCCAGCAGCCAAGATCGAGCTGGTTGGACCCAGTACTTC.